The 26 T cell receptor beta chains presented below share a single source sample, sequenced in a study of CD8 T cells in ankylosing spondylitis. TCRdb analysed the 5' RACE reads with MiXCR anew, one entry per CDR3 protein. Of about 800,000 distinct CDR3 sequences listed, 12% were seen once; the top ten hold 0.45% to 0.6%. Their antigens remain unidentified. General study findings and limits: Seven to nine highly homologous variants formed a TCR beta motif that appeared characteristic of ankylosing spondylitis blood.

Sequencing was performed on blood, either unsorted or a sorted T cell fraction (not recorded which). The receptors derive from a male donor with ankylosing spondylitis.

The CDR3 region has the DNA TGCAGTGCTAGAGAAGTTTTAGTCAACGAGCAGTTCTTC. Translation: CSAREVLVNEQFF. The chain has TRBV20-1 and TRBJ2-1; unclear D gene. The CDR3 runs 13 residues. V was cut by 0 bases and J by 10 bases, with 13 bases left in between. Germline V gives CDR1 DFQATT, CDR2 SNEGSKA (reference sequence).

The V and J genes are TRBV20-1 and TRBJ2-1; D uncertain. The CDR3 has 16 amino acids. Per the germline V gene, CDR1 is DFQATT and CDR2 is SNEGSKA (reference sequence). Trimming cost V 0 bases and J 0 bases, with 12 bases left between them. The CDR3 spells CSARDQRASSYNEQFF. DNA for the CDR3: TGCAGTGCTAGAGATCAACGGGCAAGCTCCTACAATGAGCAGTTCTTC.

This clonotype was seen a handful of times. The chain recombines TRBV7-2 with TRBJ1-4, with D possibly being TRBD1 (6 bases). CDR1 and CDR2 from the germline V gene are SGHTA and FQGNSA. The length of the CDR3 is 17 residues. V lost 4 bases to trimming and J lost 13 bases, with 28 bases between them. CDR3 DNA sequence: TGTGCCAGCAGCTCTCCCGGGACAAGCGGGAGTATGAAGCTACTGTTTTTT. Its translation is CASSSPGTSGSMKLLFF.

This clonotype was picked up many times. The genes are TRBV4-3 and TRBJ2-3; no firm D call. This CDR3 spans 14 amino acids. Germline V lookup: CDR1 LGHNA, CDR2 YSLEER. Trimming took 0 bases from V and 5 from J, leaving 9 bases between them. CDR3 region: CASSQDSLGDTQYF. In nucleotides, the CDR3 is TGCGCCAGCAGCCAAGATTCGCTTGGAGATACGCAGTATTTT.

This clonotype was seen ten or more times. The V and J genes are TRBV12-3 or TRBV12-4 and TRBJ1-2; D unresolved. The germline V and J ends were trimmed by 2 bases and 8 bases, with 12 bases remaining between them. The CDR3 length is 13 residues. CDR3 sequence: CASSLIGTRGYTF. In DNA form, the CDR3 reads TGTGCCAGCAGTTTAATCGGTACGCGAGGCTACACCTTC.

This clonotype has at least ten counts. V usage is TRBV2 and J usage is TRBJ1-6; the D is unclear. Germline lookup yields CDR1 SNHLY and CDR2 FYNNEI. The V end was cut by 4 bases, the J end by 7 bases, with 5 bases between. This CDR3 contains 12 residues. This chain's CDR3 is CASSAPNSPLHF. The CDR3 bases are TGTGCCAGCAGTGCCCCGAATTCACCCCTCCACTTT.

The table lists this clonotype with a few counts. The CDR3 bases are TGTGCCAGCAGGATACAGGCCCCTGGGAGAGCTTTCTTT. It yields the protein CASRIQAPGRAFF. This chain connects TRBV27 to TRBJ1-1, with a possible D match to TRBD1 (5 bases). V lost 6 bases and J 10 bases, leaving 18 bases between the germline ends. This CDR3 is built from 13 residues. Germline V gene lookup returns CDR1 MNHEY and CDR2 SMNVEV (reference sequence).

This clonotype has more than one count but fewer than ten. J is TRBJ2-7 and V is TRBV11-2, with no clear D. V gave up 1 base and J gave up 2 bases, with 9 bases separating them. Germline V CDR1 and CDR2: SGHAT, FQNNGV. This CDR3 is 14 amino acids long. The CDR3 here is CASSLVRGAYEQYF. CDR3 in DNA: TGTGCCAGCAGCTTAGTCCGCGGAGCCTACGAGCAGTACTTC.

This chain joins TRBV20-1 and TRBJ2-5; D could derive from TRBD1 or TRBD2 (5 bases each). Germline CDR1 is DFQATT and CDR2 is SNEGSKA (reference sequence). CDR3 size: 13 residues. V was pared by 3 bases and J by 1 base, with 9 bases between. For the CDR3, the DNA is TGCAGTGCTAGTGGGGGATTCCAAGAGACCCAGTACTTC. It yields the protein CSASGGFQETQYF.

The V call is TRBV6-1, the J call TRBJ1-6, with D hard to call. Germline CDR1 reads MNHNS; CDR2 reads SASEGT. The germline V and J ends were trimmed by 7 bases and 7 bases, with 14 bases remaining between them. The CDR3 contains 14 residues. The CDR3 sequence is CASKKFQQNSPLHF. For the CDR3, the DNA is TGTGCCAGCAAGAAGTTCCAGCAGAATTCACCCCTCCACTTT.

Here the CDR3 DNA reads TGCAGTGCTAGAGACAGCCTGAACACTGAAGCTTTCTTT. It specifies CSARDSLNTEAFF. This rearrangement joins TRBV20-1 to TRBJ1-1; D is uncertain. Deletions cut 0 bases from V and 0 bases from J, with 5 bases between. Germline V gene data show CDR1 as DFQATT and CDR2 as SNEGSKA (reference sequence). The CDR3 spans 13 residues.

This sequence joins TRBV7-9 and TRBJ1-4; no clear D gene. Germline V lookup: CDR1 SEHNR, CDR2 FQNEAQ (reference sequence). The CDR3 length is 15 residues. The V gene lost 1 base and the J gene lost 7 bases, with 13 bases spanning the gap. CDR3 coding DNA: TGTGCCAGCAGCTTAGTCGGTGGTGATAGTGAAAAACTGTTTTTT. Translated: CASSLVGGDSEKLFF. Full variable domain (missing parts from reference TRBV7-9 and TRBJ1-4): DTGVSQNPRHKITKRGQNVTFRCDPISEHNRLYWYRQTLGQGPEFLTYFQNEAQLEKSRLLSDRFSAERPKGSFSTLEIQRTEQGDSAMYLCASSLVGGDSEKLFFGSGTQLSVL.

This clonotype has only a few counts. The V gene is TRBV18, the J gene TRBJ1-1, with D tentatively TRBD1 (6 bases). V lost 3 bases and J 5 bases, leaving 13 bases between the germline ends. Germline V CDR1 and CDR2: KGHSH, LQKENI. This CDR3 comprises 14 residues. CDR3 DNA: TGTGCCAGCTCACCGGCAGGGGTAGGGACTGAAGCTTTCTTT. It specifies CASSPAGVGTEAFF.

Details on this clonotype: Because the CDR3 is missing its conserved closing phenylalanine or tryptophan, this is likely a read error. Because the CDR3's place on the DNA is in doubt, the DNA is left out and the CDR3 is given as listed by TCRdb. The chain combines TRBV5-1 with TRBJ2-2; TRBD2, the table's D call, lacks a check against the DNA. The CDR3 contains 13 residues when both ends are counted. Germline V gene data show CDR1 as SGHRS and CDR2 as YFSETQ. CDR3 in amino acids: CASRSPAGCALRC.

This clonotype was seen only a few times. The chain combines TRBV6-1 with TRBJ2-7; unclear D gene. V was clipped by 2 bases and J by 6 bases, with 11 bases between them. This CDR3 has 13 residues. Germline CDR1 is MNHNS and CDR2 is SASEGT. Here the CDR3 DNA reads TGTGCCAGCAGTGAAAGGGTTTCCAGCGAGCAGTACTTC. Protein product: CASSERVSSEQYF.

This clonotype was observed many times. One end of the junction varies from germline; a read error may be responsible. In DNA, the CDR3 is TGCAGTGCTAGTCTACATCTGAAGACTGAAGCTTTCTTT. Its protein is CSASLHLKTEAFF. The V call is TRBV20-1, the J call TRBJ1-1; no reliable D call. The CDR3 totals 13 residues. Germline-derived CDR1 and CDR2 are DFQATT and SNEGSKA (reference sequence).

This clonotype was picked up a small number of times. The V and J genes are TRBV20-1 and TRBJ1-5; D gene uncertain. The CDR3 consists of 14 residues. V lost 0 bases, J lost 0 bases, and 6 bases lay in between. Germline assignment: CDR1 DFQATT and CDR2 SNEGSKA (reference sequence). The CDR3 sequence: CSARDAYSNQPQHF. CDR3 nucleotide sequence: TGCAGTGCTAGAGACGCGTATAGCAATCAGCCCCAGCATTTT.

In this sample, this clonotype turned up a few times. The genes are TRBV15 and TRBJ2-1; 10 nucleotides line up with TRBD2. CDR3 size: 18 residues. J gave up 7 bases and V 2 bases, and 14 bases lay outside the gene matches. Germline-derived CDR1 and CDR2 are LNHNV and YYDKDF (reference sequence). The CDR3 DNA reads TGTGCCACCAGCAGATCACTAGCGGGGAGTGGGTTAGGGAATGAGCAGTTCTTC. Its translation: CATSRSLAGSGLGNEQFF.

Worth noting for this clonotype: The junction departs from germline at one end; a sequencing error may be responsible. The rearrangement links TRBV11-1 to TRBJ2-7; maybe TRBD1 (5 bases). Germline V lookup: CDR1 SGHAT, CDR2 FQDESV (reference sequence). The CDR3 length is 13 residues. CDR3 loop: CAGSRTLVGEQYF. The CDR3 DNA follows: TGTGCCGGCAGCCGGACACTGGTTGGGGAGCAGTACTTC.

The chain joins TRBV5-6 to TRBJ1-2; 7 bases match TRBD1. The CDR3 runs to 14 residues. V lost 1 base and J lost 5; bases outside the gene matches: 5. CDR1 is SGHDT and CDR2 is YYEEEE in the germline V gene. The CDR3 spells CASSLFNRGYGYTF. In DNA form, the CDR3 reads TGTGCCAGCAGCTTGTTCAACAGGGGTTATGGCTACACCTTC.

This clonotype has ten or more counts. V usage is TRBV5-1 and J usage is TRBJ1-1; D gene unclear. This CDR3 region has 15 residues. Trimming stripped 0 bases from V and 2 bases from J, with 11 bases between. Per the germline V gene, CDR1 is SGHRS and CDR2 is YFSETQ. This CDR3 reads CASSLDYDSNTEAFF. For the CDR3, the DNA is TGCGCCAGCAGCTTGGATTACGACTCTAACACTGAAGCTTTCTTT.

The rearrangement uses TRBV7-2 and TRBJ1-5, with TRBD1 as a possible D gene (5 bases). Trimming removed 5 bases at V and 7 bases at J, with 15 bases between. The CDR3 spans 14 residues. Germline V lookup: CDR1 SGHTA, CDR2 FQGNSA. The CDR3 is CASSRGLLEQPQHF. The DNA of the CDR3 is TGTGCCAGCAGCAGGGGACTCTTGGAGCAGCCCCAGCATTTT.

This clonotype has just a few counts. The J gene is TRBJ2-1, the V gene TRBV6-2 or TRBV6-3, with D possibly matching TRBD2 (5 bases). The CDR3 is 12 residues long. V shed 8 bases and J shed 8 bases, with 13 bases lying between them. In germline, CDR1 is MNHEY, CDR2 SVGEGT. CDR3 DNA sequence: TGTGCCAGCTGCGGTCGGACTGATGAGCAGTTCTTC. Translation gives CASCGRTDEQFF.

The chain employs TRBV6-5 and TRBJ2-1; 9 positions match TRBD1. The CDR3 has 14 amino acids. V lost 6 bases, J lost 8 bases, and 8 bases stayed unmatched. Germline V gene sequence: CDR1 MNHEY, CDR2 SVGAGI. The CDR3 loop is CASRYIQGADEQFF. CDR3 coding DNA: TGTGCCAGCAGATATATACAGGGGGCGGATGAGCAGTTCTTC.

This clonotype was counted a few times. V and J are TRBV4-3 and TRBJ2-3; 7 bases map to TRBD2. Germline V gene data show CDR1 as LGHNA and CDR2 as YSLEER. This CDR3 is 17 amino acids long. V lost 0 bases and J lost 2; bases outside the gene matches: 8. In DNA, the CDR3 is TGCGCCAGCAGCCAAGATAAGAGCGGGACCCCCACAGATACGCAGTATTTT. Amino acids: CASSQDKSGTPTDTQYF.

This clonotype was observed at least ten times. The CDR3 nucleotides read TGTGCCAGCAGCTTTGCGCAAGGCGGCTACACCTTC. Its protein is CASSFAQGGYTF. The V call is TRBV7-9, the J call TRBJ1-2, with D unresolved. The CDR3 covers 12 residues. From germline, CDR1 is SEHNR and CDR2 FQNEAQ (reference sequence). Trimming took off 3 bases at V and 8 bases at J, with 10 bases between the two ends.